The next 15 T cell receptor beta chains were all read from a single sample in a study (dated by TCRdb to the mid-2010s). Library generation was performed with 5' RACE. TCRdb shows the sequencer as Illumina MiSeq. The public reads were reprocessed in TCRdb via fastp at Q25 and MiXCR, keeping in-frame beta chains. Rows with one shared CDR3 protein collapse into an entry with the most common genes and DNA. In this sample the table shows around 57,000 distinct CDR3 sequences, 25% to 35% of which occur a single time. The ten largest clones represent 3% to 4% of the sample. The sample taken for sequencing was tumor-infiltrating memory CD4+ T cells sorted from the breast tumor. The cell subset or site label on this specimen signifies: memory CD4+ T cells, CD4+CD45RO+CD25-. The origin of the receptors is a female donor with breast cancer.

This sequence joins TRBV9 and TRBJ1-1; 9 nucleotides agree with TRBD1. Germline-derived CDR1 and CDR2 are SGDLS and YYNGEE. V was clipped by 4 bases and J by 4 bases; unmatched bases: 8. CDR3 length equals 15 residues. The CDR3 DNA is TGTGCCAGCAGCACTCAACAGGGGGCTGTCACTGAAGCTTTCTTT. Protein product: CASSTQQGAVTEAFF.

The chain couples TRBV12-3 or TRBV12-4 to TRBJ2-7, with TRBD2 identical over 12 bases. J was trimmed by 2 bases and V by 6 bases; bases with no gene match: 5. CDR3 length equals 15 residues. The CDR3 here is CASSLGTSGPYEQYF. CDR3 sequence (DNA): TGTGCCAGCAGCCTCGGGACTAGCGGGCCCTACGAGCAGTACTTC.

The chain employs TRBV6-6 and TRBJ1-5, with 8 positions matching TRBD1. Losses at the gene ends were 5 bases for V and 6 bases for J; bases not matched to a gene: 3. In germline, CDR1 is MNHNY, CDR2 SVGAGI (reference sequence). CDR3 length equals 13 residues. CDR3 protein: CASSMDRVQPQHF. The CDR3 DNA follows: TGTGCCAGCAGTATGGACAGGGTTCAGCCCCAGCATTTT.

The chain carries TRBV20-1 and TRBJ1-4, with D unresolved. The V and J ends lost 3 bases and 5 bases respectively, with 16 bases between them. Germline V gene data show CDR1 as DFQATT and CDR2 as SNEGSKA (reference sequence). This CDR3 comprises 15 residues. CDR3 region: CSARAMPGYNEKLFF. The CDR3 coding sequence is TGCAGTGCTAGGGCCATGCCGGGATACAATGAAAAACTGTTTTTT.

This clonotype appeared a few times. The chain uses TRBV24-1 and TRBJ2-5, with D tentatively TRBD1 (6 bases). The germline V gene has CDR1 KGHDR and CDR2 SFDVKD. The CDR3 extends over 14 amino acids. The V end was cut by 9 bases, the J end by 2 bases, with 15 bases between. The DNA of the CDR3 is TGTGCCACCGGGACATCGGGCAGTCAAGAGACCCAGTACTTC. Protein: CATGTSGSQETQYF.

As concerns this clonotype: The germline gene is not matched at one end of the junction; a read error may be the cause. V and J are TRBV11-2 and TRBJ1-5; 8 bases match TRBD1. Germline lookup yields CDR1 SGHAT and CDR2 FQNNGV. The CDR3 runs to 15 residues. CDR3 bases: TGTGCCAGCAGCACAGGGGGGACTCACAATCAGCCTCAGCATTTT. It yields the protein CASSTGGTHNQPQHF. Full variable domain (missing parts from reference TRBV11-2 and TRBJ1-5): EAGVAQSPRYKIIEKRQSVAFWCNPISGHATLYWYQQILGQGPKLLIQFQNNGVVDDSQLPKDRFSAERLKGVDSTLKIQPAKLEDSAVYLCASSTGGTHNQPQHFGDGTRLSIL.

By share of the sample, this clonotype is medium-sized. V is TRBV5-1 and J is TRBJ1-1; 7 bases align to TRBD1. Germline-derived CDR1 and CDR2 are SGHRS and YFSETQ. The CDR3 is 15 amino acids. V was pared by 0 bases and J by 4 bases, with 6 bases of the junction left unmatched. The CDR3 loop reads CASSLDQGGSTEAFF. The CDR3 DNA follows: TGCGCCAGCAGCTTGGATCAGGGGGGCAGCACTGAAGCTTTCTTT.

This clonotype was counted a few times. The J gene is TRBJ2-6, the V gene TRBV28; unclear D gene. The CDR3 spans 12 residues. The V and J ends lost 8 bases and 2 bases respectively, with 4 bases between them. Germline values: CDR1 MDHEN, CDR2 SYDVKM. Here the CDR3 reads CASAPGANVLTF. The CDR3 DNA follows: TGTGCCAGCGCCCCTGGGGCCAACGTCCTGACTTTC.

This chain connects TRBV28 to TRBJ2-7; no firm D call. The CDR3 consists of 12 residues. CDR1 and CDR2 (germline): MDHEN, SYDVKM. The V end lost 3 bases, the J end lost 2 bases, and 5 bases lay between the germline ends. In DNA form, the CDR3 reads TGTGCCAGCAGTTTTACAACCTACGAGCAGTACTTC. As protein: CASSFTTYEQYF.

A few counts support this clonotype. This chain links TRBV6-5 with TRBJ2-7; 7 nucleotides agree with TRBD1. The V gene end was trimmed by 7 bases and the J gene end by 0 bases; junction bases not matched to a gene: 9. The CDR3 runs 15 residues. CDR1 and CDR2 (germline): MNHEY, SVGAGI. CDR3 coding DNA: TGTGCCAGCAAACCCGACAGGGACCTCTCCTACGAGCAGTACTTC. Translating gives CASKPDRDLSYEQYF.

The table lists this clonotype with a few counts. The chain carries TRBV28 and TRBJ2-7; 8 bases map to TRBD2. The CDR3 length is 15 residues. Germline CDR1 reads MDHEN; CDR2 reads SYDVKM. The V gene end was trimmed by 6 bases and the J gene end by 3 bases; junction bases not matched to a gene: 10. CDR3: CASSRGHAGGYEQYF. The CDR3 DNA reads TGTGCCAGCAGCAGAGGACATGCGGGGGGCTACGAGCAGTACTTC.

The CDR3 nucleotides are TGTGCCAGCATTCCTTTTGCGGGCTACGAGCAGTACTTC. Its translation is CASIPFAGYEQYF. The chain couples TRBV28 to TRBJ2-7; TRBD2 might be the D (5 bases). V lost 7 bases to trimming and J lost 3 bases, with 13 bases between them. CDR3 size: 13 residues. CDR1 is MDHEN, CDR2 SYDVKM, per germline.

The chain carries TRBV5-1 and TRBJ2-1; 7 nucleotides align to TRBD2. CDR1 and CDR2 from the germline V gene are SGHRS and YFSETQ. With V trimmed by 0 bases and J by 4 bases, 4 bases remained unmatched. This CDR3 has 15 amino acids. The CDR3 loop reads CASSLGGRGYNEQFF. CDR3 DNA sequence: TGCGCCAGCAGCTTGGGCGGGAGAGGTTACAATGAGCAGTTCTTC. Full variable domain (remainder filled in from reference TRBV5-1 and TRBJ2-1): KAGVTQTPRYLIKTRGQQVTLSCSPISGHRSVSWYQQTPGQGLQFLFEYFSETQRNKGNFPGRFSGRQFSNSRSEMNVSTLELGDSALYLCASSLGGRGYNEQFFGPGTRLTVL.

The chain joins TRBV5-1 to TRBJ2-5, with no clear D. This CDR3 has 15 amino acids. Trimming removed 7 bases from V and 5 bases from J, with 21 bases in between. Germline V CDR1 and CDR2: SGHRS, YFSETQ. The CDR3 nucleotides read TGCGCCAGCCGTCCCCGTGGAGATACCAGGGAGACCCAGTACTTC. As protein: CASRPRGDTRETQYF.

The chain joins TRBV20-1 to TRBJ1-1; no firm D call. The CDR3 length is 11 residues. V was pared by 6 bases and J by 5 bases, with 10 bases between. Germline-derived CDR1 and CDR2 are DFQATT and SNEGSKA (reference sequence). CDR3 loop: CSARGLTEAFF. As DNA, the CDR3 is TGCAGTGCCCGAGGGTTAACTGAAGCTTTCTTT.